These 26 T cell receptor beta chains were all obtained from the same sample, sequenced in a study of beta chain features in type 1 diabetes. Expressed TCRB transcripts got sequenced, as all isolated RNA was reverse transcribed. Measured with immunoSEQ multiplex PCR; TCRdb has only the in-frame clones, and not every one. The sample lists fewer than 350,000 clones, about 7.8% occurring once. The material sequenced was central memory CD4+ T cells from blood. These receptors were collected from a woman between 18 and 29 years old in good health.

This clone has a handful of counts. The CDR3 protein is CASSRIYGEQYF. CDR3 nucleotides: TGTGCCAGCAGTCGAATTTACGGCGAGCAGTACTTC. V is TRBV6-5 and J is TRBJ2-7; D not certain. CDR3 length equals 12 residues. Trimming pared 5 bases from V and 6 bases from J, leaving 11 bases between. CDR1 and CDR2 (germline): MNHEY, SVGAGI.

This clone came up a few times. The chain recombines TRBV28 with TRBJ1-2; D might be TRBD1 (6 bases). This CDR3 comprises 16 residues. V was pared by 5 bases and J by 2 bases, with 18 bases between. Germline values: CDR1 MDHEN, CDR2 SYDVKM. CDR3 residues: CASSGGSILGNYGYTF. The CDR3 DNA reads TGTGCCAGCAGTGGGGGCAGTATTTTAGGGAACTATGGCTACACCTTC.

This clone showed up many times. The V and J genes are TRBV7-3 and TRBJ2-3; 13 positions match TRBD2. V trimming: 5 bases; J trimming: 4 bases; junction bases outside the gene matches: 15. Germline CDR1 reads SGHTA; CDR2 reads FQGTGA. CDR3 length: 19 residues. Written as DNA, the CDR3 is TGTGCCAGCAGCCCCACCGTCCGACTAGCGGGGGGCCACCCAGATACGCAGTATTTT. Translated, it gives CASSPTVRLAGGHPDTQYF.

The CDR3 nucleotides read TGTGCCAGTAGTACCTCCAGGACCTCGAACACTGAAGCTTTCTTT. Its protein is CASSTSRTSNTEAFF. The rearrangement uses TRBV19 and TRBJ1-1; no reliable D call. The CDR3 spans 15 residues. Germline V lookup: CDR1 LNHDA, CDR2 SQIVND (reference sequence). Trimming removed 4 bases at V and 1 base at J, with 13 bases between.

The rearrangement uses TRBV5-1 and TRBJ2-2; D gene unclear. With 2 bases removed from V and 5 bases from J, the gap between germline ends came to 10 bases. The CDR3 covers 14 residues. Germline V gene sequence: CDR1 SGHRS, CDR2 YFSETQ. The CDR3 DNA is TGCGCCAGCAGCTTAGACGCAGCTACCGGGGAGCTGTTTTTT. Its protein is CASSLDAATGELFF. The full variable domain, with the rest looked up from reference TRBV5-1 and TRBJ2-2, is KAGVTQTPRYLIKTRGQQVTLSCSPISGHRSVSWYQQTPGQGLQFLFEYFSETQRNKGNFPGRFSGRQFSNSRSEMNVSTLELGDSALYLCASSLDAATGELFFGEGSRLTVL.

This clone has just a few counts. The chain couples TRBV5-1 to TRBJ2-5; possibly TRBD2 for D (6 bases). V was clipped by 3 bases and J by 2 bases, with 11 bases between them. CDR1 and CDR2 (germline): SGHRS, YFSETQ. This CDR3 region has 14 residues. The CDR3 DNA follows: TGCGCCAGCAGCTCGACCGCGGGGCAAGAGACCCAGTACTTC. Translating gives CASSSTAGQETQYF. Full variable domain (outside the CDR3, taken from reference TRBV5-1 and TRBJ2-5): KAGVTQTPRYLIKTRGQQVTLSCSPISGHRSVSWYQQTPGQGLQFLFEYFSETQRNKGNFPGRFSGRQFSNSRSEMNVSTLELGDSALYLCASSSTAGQETQYFGPGTRLLVL.

The CDR3 sequence: CAWSLGGDIKVQFF. CDR3 nucleotide sequence: TGTGCCTGGAGTTTGGGGGGGGATATTAAAGTGCAGTTCTTC. V gene TRBV30 combines with J gene TRBJ2-1; TRBD2 matches at 7 bases. J gave up 12 bases and V 2 bases, and 13 bases lay outside the gene matches. The CDR3 is 14 residues long. Per the germline V gene, CDR1 is GTSNPN and CDR2 is SVGIG (reference sequence).

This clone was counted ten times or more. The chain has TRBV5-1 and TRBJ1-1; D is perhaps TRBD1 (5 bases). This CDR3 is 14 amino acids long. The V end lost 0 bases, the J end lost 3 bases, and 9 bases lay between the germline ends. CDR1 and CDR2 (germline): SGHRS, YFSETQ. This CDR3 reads CASSLEGPHTEAFF. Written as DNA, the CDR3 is TGCGCCAGCAGCTTGGAGGGGCCCCACACTGAAGCTTTCTTT.

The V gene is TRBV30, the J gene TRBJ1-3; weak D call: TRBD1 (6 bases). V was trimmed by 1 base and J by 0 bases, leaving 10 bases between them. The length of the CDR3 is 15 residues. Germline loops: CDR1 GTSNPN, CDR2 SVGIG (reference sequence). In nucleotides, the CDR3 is TGTGCCTGGAGTGGAAAACAGGGCTCTGGAAACACCATATATTTT. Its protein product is CAWSGKQGSGNTIYF.

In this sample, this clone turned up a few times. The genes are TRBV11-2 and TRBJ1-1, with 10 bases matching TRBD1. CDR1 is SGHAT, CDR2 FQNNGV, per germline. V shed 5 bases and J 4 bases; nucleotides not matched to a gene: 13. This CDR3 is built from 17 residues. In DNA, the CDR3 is TGTGCCAGCAGCCCCAGAGGGACAGGGGCTATCGGCACTGAAGCTTTCTTT. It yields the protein CASSPRGTGAIGTEAFF.

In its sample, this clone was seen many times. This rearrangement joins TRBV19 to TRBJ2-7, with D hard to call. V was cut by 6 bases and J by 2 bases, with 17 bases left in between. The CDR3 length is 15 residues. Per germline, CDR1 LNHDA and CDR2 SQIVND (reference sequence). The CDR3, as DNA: TGTGCCAGTAGGGACGTTGGTGGGGTGACCTACGAGCAGTACTTC. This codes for CASRDVGGVTYEQYF.

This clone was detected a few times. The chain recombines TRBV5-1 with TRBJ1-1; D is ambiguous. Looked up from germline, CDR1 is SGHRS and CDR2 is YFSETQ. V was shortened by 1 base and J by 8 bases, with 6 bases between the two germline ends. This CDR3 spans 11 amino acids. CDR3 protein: CASSLRGEAFF. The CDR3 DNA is TGCGCCAGCAGCTTGAGAGGGGAAGCTTTCTTT.

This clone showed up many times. The CDR3 sequence is CASSFSGVLAKNIQYF. The CDR3 DNA follows: TGTGCCAGCAGCTTTTCCGGGGTACTAGCCAAAAACATTCAGTACTTC. The chain links TRBV7-2 to TRBJ2-4; D may be TRBD2 (5 bases). The germline V gene encodes CDR1 SGHTA and CDR2 FQGNSA. The CDR3 spans 16 residues. V was cut by 3 bases and J by 0 bases, with 12 bases left in between.

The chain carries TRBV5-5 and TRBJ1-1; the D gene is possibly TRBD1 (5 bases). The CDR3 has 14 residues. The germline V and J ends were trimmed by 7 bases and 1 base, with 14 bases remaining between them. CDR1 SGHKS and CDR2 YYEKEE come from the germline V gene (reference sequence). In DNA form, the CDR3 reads TGTGCCAGCTTAATCAGGGTAGGGAACACTGAAGCTTTCTTT. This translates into CASLIRVGNTEAFF. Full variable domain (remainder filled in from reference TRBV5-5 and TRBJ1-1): DAGVTQSPTHLIKTRGQQVTLRCSPISGHKSVSWYQQVLGQGPQFIFQYYEKEERGRGNFPDRFSARQFPNYSSELNVNALLLGDSALYLCASLIRVGNTEAFFGQGTRLTVV.

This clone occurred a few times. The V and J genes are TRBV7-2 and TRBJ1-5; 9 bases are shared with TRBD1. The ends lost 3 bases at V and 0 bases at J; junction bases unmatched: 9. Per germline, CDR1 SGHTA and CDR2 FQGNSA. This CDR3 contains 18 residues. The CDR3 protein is CASSLLGTGTYSNQPQHF. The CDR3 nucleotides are TGTGCCAGCAGCTTGCTCGGGACAGGGACTTATAGCAATCAGCCCCAGCATTTT.

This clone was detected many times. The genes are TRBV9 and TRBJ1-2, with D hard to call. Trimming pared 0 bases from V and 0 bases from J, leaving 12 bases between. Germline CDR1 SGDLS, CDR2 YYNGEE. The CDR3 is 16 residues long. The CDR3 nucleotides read TGTGCCAGCAGCGTAGGGCCTTCGCCCTCTAACTATGGCTACACCTTC. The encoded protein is CASSVGPSPSNYGYTF.

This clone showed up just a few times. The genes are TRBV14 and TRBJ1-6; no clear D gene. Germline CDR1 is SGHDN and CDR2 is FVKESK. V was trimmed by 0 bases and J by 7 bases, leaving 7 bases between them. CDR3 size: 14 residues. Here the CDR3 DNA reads TGTGCCAGCAGCCAAGACCTCCAGAATTCACCCCTCCACTTT. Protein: CASSQDLQNSPLHF.

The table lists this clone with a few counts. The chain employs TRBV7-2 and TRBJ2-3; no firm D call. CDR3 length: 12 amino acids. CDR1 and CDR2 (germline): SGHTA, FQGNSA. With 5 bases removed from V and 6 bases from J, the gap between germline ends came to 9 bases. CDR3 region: CASSHPADTQYF. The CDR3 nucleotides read TGTGCCAGCAGCCACCCGGCGGATACGCAGTATTTT.

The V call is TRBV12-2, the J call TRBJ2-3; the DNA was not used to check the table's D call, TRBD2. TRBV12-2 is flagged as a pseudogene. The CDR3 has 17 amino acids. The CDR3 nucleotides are TGTGCAAGTCGCTTATTAGCGGGAGGCCCAAACACAGATACGCAGTATTTT. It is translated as CASRLLAGGPNTDTQYF.

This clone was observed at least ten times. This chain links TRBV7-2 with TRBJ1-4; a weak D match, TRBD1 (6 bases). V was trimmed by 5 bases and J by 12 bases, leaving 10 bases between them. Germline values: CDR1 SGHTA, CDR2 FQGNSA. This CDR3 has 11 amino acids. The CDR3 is CASSISGELFF. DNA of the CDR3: TGTGCCAGCAGCATTTCAGGGGAACTGTTTTTT.

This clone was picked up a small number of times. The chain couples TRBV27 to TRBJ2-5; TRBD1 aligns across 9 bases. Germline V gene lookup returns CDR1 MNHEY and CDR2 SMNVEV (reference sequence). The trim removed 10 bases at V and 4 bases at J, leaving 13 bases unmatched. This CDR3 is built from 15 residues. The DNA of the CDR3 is TGTGCCACTGGGGTGGGACAGGGACATGGAGAGACCCAGTACTTC. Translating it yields CATGVGQGHGETQYF.

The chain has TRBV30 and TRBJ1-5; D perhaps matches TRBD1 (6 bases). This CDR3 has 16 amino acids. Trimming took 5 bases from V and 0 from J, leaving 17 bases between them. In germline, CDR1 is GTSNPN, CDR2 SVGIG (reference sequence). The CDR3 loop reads CAWSPPGGYSNQPQHF. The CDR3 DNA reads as TGTGCCTGGTCCCCTCCGGGGGGCTATAGCAATCAGCCCCAGCATTTT.

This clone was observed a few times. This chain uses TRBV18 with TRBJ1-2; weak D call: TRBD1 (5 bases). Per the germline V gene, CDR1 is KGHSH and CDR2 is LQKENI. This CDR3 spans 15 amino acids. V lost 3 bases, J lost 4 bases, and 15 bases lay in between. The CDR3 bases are TGTGCCAGCTCACCGGTCCAAGCTGGGACCTATGGCTACACCTTC. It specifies CASSPVQAGTYGYTF.

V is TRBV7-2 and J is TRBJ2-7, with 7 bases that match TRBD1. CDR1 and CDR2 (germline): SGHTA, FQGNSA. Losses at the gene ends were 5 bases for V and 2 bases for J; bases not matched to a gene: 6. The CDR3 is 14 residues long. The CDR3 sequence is CASSPQTGPYEQYF. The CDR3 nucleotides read TGTGCCAGCAGCCCCCAGACAGGGCCCTACGAGCAGTACTTC.

This CDR3 is CASSFPTVSGANVLTF. In DNA, the CDR3 is TGTGCCAGCAGCTTTCCCACAGTCTCTGGGGCCAACGTCCTGACTTTC. The rearrangement links TRBV11-3 to TRBJ2-6; no clear D gene. Trimming left V 3 bases short and J 0 bases short, with 9 bases between. This CDR3 comprises 16 residues. Germline values: CDR1 SGHNT, CDR2 YENEEA.

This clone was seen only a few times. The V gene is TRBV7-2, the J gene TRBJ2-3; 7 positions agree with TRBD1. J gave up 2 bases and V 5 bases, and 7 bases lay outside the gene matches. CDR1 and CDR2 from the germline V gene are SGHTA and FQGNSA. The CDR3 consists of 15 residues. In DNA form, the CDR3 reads TGTGCCAGCAGCCGCAAGGGGGCCCCCACAGATACGCAGTATTTT. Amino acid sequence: CASSRKGAPTDTQYF.